Listed below are T cell receptor beta chains from one sample, sequenced in a study of cytomegalovirus exposure and HLA in healthy donors. Clones were sequenced by immunoSEQ multiplex PCR, and TCRdb holds only the in-frame ones, with some missing. The sample gives some 110,000 clones, around 70% of which show up once; 4.8% is in the top ten. Sequencing was performed on PBMCs. The source is a young man in good health and CMV-seropositive. The CDR3 runs from the conserved cysteine through the conserved F or W. The order of the fields is CDR3 DNA, CDR3 protein, clone size, D gene, J gene, V gene. The D gene is left open where the match is weak. A clone size is listed for some rows: how often the clone was seen (once, few, many), or a class if it is expanded.

CDR3 DNA: TGTGCCAGCAGTGTCCGGCAGACAACTGAAGCTTTCTTT; CDR3 protein: CASSVRQTTEAFF; clone size: .; D gene: .; J gene: TRBJ1-1; V gene: TRBV2
CDR3 DNA: TGTGCCAGCAGTTTACTCGGCCCTAGCTCCTATAATTCACCCCTCCACTTT; CDR3 protein: CASSLLGPSSYNSPLHF; clone size: .; D gene: .; J gene: TRBJ1-6; V gene: TRBV27
CDR3 DNA: TGTGCCAGCAGTGTAACGGGAAGGGATTCACCCCTCCACTTT; CDR3 protein: CASSVTGRDSPLHF; clone size: .; D gene: .; J gene: TRBJ1-6; V gene: TRBV6-4
CDR3 DNA: TGTGCCAGCAGTCGGGACAGGGGCCAGCCCCAGCATTTT; CDR3 protein: CASSRDRGQPQHF; clone size: .; D gene: TRBD1; J gene: TRBJ1-5; V gene: TRBV2
CDR3 DNA: TGTGCCAGAAGCTCTACCGACAGCTATGGCTACACCTTC; CDR3 protein: CARSSTDSYGYTF; clone size: few; D gene: .; J gene: TRBJ1-2; V gene: TRBV5-3
CDR3 DNA: TGTGCCTGGAGGGGGGCAGGTAGCAATCAGCCCCAGCATTTT; CDR3 protein: CAWRGAGSNQPQHF; clone size: .; D gene: .; J gene: TRBJ1-5; V gene: TRBV30
CDR3 DNA: TGTGCCAGCAGTTCCTTTGGTAGCACTGAAGCTTTCTTT; CDR3 protein: CASSSFGSTEAFF; clone size: .; D gene: .; J gene: TRBJ1-1; V gene: TRBV28
CDR3 DNA: TGTGCCAGCAGCTTGGATACGAATTACGAGCAGTACTTC; CDR3 protein: CASSLDTNYEQYF; clone size: .; D gene: .; J gene: TRBJ2-7; V gene: TRBV5-4
CDR3 DNA: TGTGCCAGTCGACAGTCCGGGGAGACCCAGTACTTC; CDR3 protein: CASRQSGETQYF; clone size: many; D gene: .; J gene: TRBJ2-5; V gene: TRBV19
CDR3 DNA: TGTGCCAGCAGCGGAGGAGCGGGGGCCTCCTACGAGCAGTACTTC; CDR3 protein: CASSGGAGASYEQYF; clone size: .; D gene: TRBD2; J gene: TRBJ2-7; V gene: TRBV9
CDR3 DNA: TGTGCCAGCAGTGGAGGGGCAGGGACCACCTACGAGCAGTACTTC; CDR3 protein: CASSGGAGTTYEQYF; clone size: .; D gene: .; J gene: TRBJ2-7; V gene: TRBV11-1
CDR3 DNA: TGCGCCAGCAGCTTGGTCCCGGACAGGGCGGAATCTCCGTACTTC; CDR3 protein: CASSLVPDRAESPYF; clone size: once; D gene: TRBD1; J gene: TRBJ2-7; V gene: TRBV5-1
CDR3 DNA: TGTGCCACCAGCAGACACCGCGGACAGGGGGGTACCGGGGAGCTGTTTTTT; CDR3 protein: CATSRHRGQGGTGELFF; clone size: .; D gene: TRBD1; J gene: TRBJ2-2; V gene: TRBV15
CDR3 DNA: TGTGCCAGCAGTGTTTGGTGGCTAGATCGGTACGACAATGAGCAGTTCTTC; CDR3 protein: CASSVWWLDRYDNEQFF; clone size: few; D gene: .; J gene: TRBJ2-1; V gene: TRBV6-1
CDR3 DNA: TGCGCCAGCAGTGAAGCGAACACTGAAGCTTTCTTT; CDR3 protein: CASSEANTEAFF; clone size: .; D gene: .; J gene: TRBJ1-1; V gene: TRBV10-1
CDR3 DNA: TGTGCCAGCAGCTTAGCGGTGGGGCAGGCCTACGAGCAGTACTTC; CDR3 protein: CASSLAVGQAYEQYF; clone size: .; D gene: .; J gene: TRBJ2-7; V gene: TRBV7-9
CDR3 DNA: TGTGCCAGCAGCTATCGGACTAGTCCCTTTCTCCACGAGCAGTACTTC; CDR3 protein: CASSYRTSPFLHEQYF; clone size: .; D gene: TRBD2; J gene: TRBJ2-7; V gene: TRBV9
CDR3 DNA: TGCGCCACAGGCGATACTAGCGGGGATTACGAGACCCAGTACTTC; CDR3 protein: CATGDTSGDYETQYF; clone size: .; D gene: TRBD2; J gene: TRBJ2-5; V gene: TRBV4-1
CDR3 DNA: TGTGCCAGCAGCCGTCCTTCCTACGAGCAGTACTTC; CDR3 protein: CASSRPSYEQYF; clone size: .; D gene: .; J gene: TRBJ2-7; V gene: TRBV5-4
CDR3 DNA: TGTGCCAGCAGCCCCGGACTAGCGGGGGTCTACGAGCAGTACTTC; CDR3 protein: CASSPGLAGVYEQYF; clone size: .; D gene: TRBD2; J gene: TRBJ2-7; V gene: TRBV9
CDR3 DNA: TGTGCCAGCAGCGGGGGGGGGCAGGGACGCGAGCAGTACTTC; CDR3 protein: CASSGGGQGREQYF; clone size: few; D gene: .; J gene: TRBJ2-7; V gene: TRBV9
CDR3 DNA: TGTGCCAGCAGCCGGGAGGGGGGCGACTATGGCTACACCTTC; CDR3 protein: CASSREGGDYGYTF; clone size: once; D gene: .; J gene: TRBJ1-2; V gene: TRBV4-2
CDR3 DNA: TGTGCCACCAGAGGACAGGGGAGGAACATTCAGTACTTC; CDR3 protein: CATRGQGRNIQYF; clone size: .; D gene: TRBD1; J gene: TRBJ2-4; V gene: TRBV27
CDR3 DNA: TGTGCCAGCAGTTACCCCCGGGGATATAGCAATCAGCCCCAGCATTTT; CDR3 protein: CASSYPRGYSNQPQHF; clone size: .; D gene: .; J gene: TRBJ1-5; V gene: TRBV28
CDR3 DNA: TGTGCCAGCAGCTTACGTAACGCGGGCGAGCAGTACTTC; CDR3 protein: CASSLRNAGEQYF; clone size: .; D gene: .; J gene: TRBJ2-7; V gene: TRBV7-8
CDR3 DNA: TGTGCCAGTAGTATAGATCAACAGGGGTACACCTTC; CDR3 protein: CASSIDQQGYTF; clone size: .; D gene: TRBD1; J gene: TRBJ1-2; V gene: TRBV19
CDR3 DNA: TGTGCCAGCAGCTTCGCGGGTGAAGCTTTCTTT; CDR3 protein: CASSFAGEAFF; clone size: few; D gene: .; J gene: TRBJ1-1; V gene: TRBV11-2
CDR3 DNA: TGCGCCAGCAGCCAAGGAACCGGACAGGCCCAAGAGGCCCAGTACTTC; CDR3 protein: CASSQGTGQAQEAQYF; clone size: .; D gene: TRBD1; J gene: TRBJ2-5; V gene: TRBV4-3
CDR3 DNA: TGTGCCAGCAGCTTGACGGCAGGTGAACTGTTTTTT; CDR3 protein: CASSLTAGELFF; clone size: few; D gene: .; J gene: TRBJ1-4; V gene: TRBV5-4
CDR3 DNA: TGTGCCAGCAGCCTAGACGGAAGGCTTCGGGACAATGAGCAGTTCTTC; CDR3 protein: CASSLDGRLRDNEQFF; clone size: .; D gene: .; J gene: TRBJ2-1; V gene: TRBV9
CDR3 DNA: TGTGCCTGGAGTGTATCAGCGGGGCGAACCTACGAGCAGTACTTC; CDR3 protein: CAWSVSAGRTYEQYF; clone size: .; D gene: TRBD2; J gene: TRBJ2-7; V gene: TRBV30
CDR3 DNA: TGTGCCAGCAGCCTAGGACTCTCCTATGGCTACACCTTC; CDR3 protein: CASSLGLSYGYTF; clone size: .; D gene: .; J gene: TRBJ1-2; V gene: TRBV5-5
CDR3 DNA: TGTGCCAGCTCACCGATTAGCGGGGGGGCCGTCGGGGAGCTGTTTTTT; CDR3 protein: CASSPISGGAVGELFF; clone size: .; D gene: TRBD2; J gene: TRBJ2-2; V gene: TRBV18
CDR3 DNA: TGCGCCAGCAGCGGAACCGGACTGAGGAGCTATGGCTACACCTTC; CDR3 protein: CASSGTGLRSYGYTF; clone size: .; D gene: .; J gene: TRBJ1-2; V gene: TRBV5-1
CDR3 DNA: TGTGCCTGGAACTCCGACGGAGGGACCCAGTACTTC; CDR3 protein: CAWNSDGGTQYF; clone size: .; D gene: .; J gene: TRBJ2-5; V gene: TRBV30
CDR3 DNA: TGTGCCAGCAGCGGACGACCCTCCGACAGGGAGAGAACCTACGAGCAGTACTTC; CDR3 protein: CASSGRPSDRERTYEQYF; clone size: few; D gene: TRBD1; J gene: TRBJ2-7; V gene: TRBV7-9
CDR3 DNA: TGTGCCAGCAGTTTCGGGGGGCCTTCCTCCTACGAGCAGTACTTC; CDR3 protein: CASSFGGPSSYEQYF; clone size: .; D gene: .; J gene: TRBJ2-7; V gene: TRBV27
CDR3 DNA: TGTGCCAGCAGTGAATCCGGGACTCCAGCCAAAAACATTCAGTACTTC; CDR3 protein: CASSESGTPAKNIQYF; clone size: .; D gene: .; J gene: TRBJ2-4; V gene: TRBV25-1
CDR3 DNA: TGTGCCAGCAGTGGGGGTAGCGGGGGAATTCAGTACTTC; CDR3 protein: CASSGGSGGIQYF; clone size: .; D gene: TRBD2; J gene: TRBJ2-4; V gene: TRBV2
CDR3 DNA: TGTGCCAGCAGTCTTACTGGACAGCCCTATGGCTACACCTTC; CDR3 protein: CASSLTGQPYGYTF; clone size: .; D gene: .; J gene: TRBJ1-2; V gene: TRBV27
CDR3 DNA: TGTGCCAGCAGCGTGGGACTCAGGAACACCGGGGAGCTGTTTTTT; CDR3 protein: CASSVGLRNTGELFF; clone size: .; D gene: .; J gene: TRBJ2-2; V gene: TRBV9
CDR3 DNA: TGTGCCTGGACGGGGGGGAGGCGCGTCACTTTCTTT; CDR3 protein: CAWTGGRRVTFF; clone size: .; D gene: .; J gene: TRBJ1-1; V gene: TRBV30
CDR3 DNA: TGCGCCAGCAGCAATGGACAGGATACGCAGTATTTT; CDR3 protein: CASSNGQDTQYF; clone size: .; D gene: .; J gene: TRBJ2-3; V gene: TRBV5-1
CDR3 DNA: TGTGCCACCAGCTACGCGTCCTCCTACGAGCAGTACTTC; CDR3 protein: CATSYASSYEQYF; clone size: .; D gene: .; J gene: TRBJ2-7; V gene: TRBV15
CDR3 DNA: TGTGCCAGCAGCCCCAGGGGCGGCCCCTCCTACGAGCAGTACTTC; CDR3 protein: CASSPRGGPSYEQYF; clone size: .; D gene: .; J gene: TRBJ2-7; V gene: TRBV7-3
CDR3 DNA: TGTGCCAGCAGTGGAGGCCGGGTCTACGAGCAGTACTTC; CDR3 protein: CASSGGRVYEQYF; clone size: .; D gene: .; J gene: TRBJ2-7; V gene: TRBV2
CDR3 DNA: TGTGCCAGCTCACCACCGGGCAGAACTCATGGCTACACCTTC; CDR3 protein: CASSPPGRTHGYTF; clone size: .; D gene: .; J gene: TRBJ1-2; V gene: TRBV18
CDR3 DNA: TGTGCCAGCAGCGCCATGGGGGGGATGAACACTGAAGCTTTCTTT; CDR3 protein: CASSAMGGMNTEAFF; clone size: .; D gene: .; J gene: TRBJ1-1; V gene: TRBV9
CDR3 DNA: TGTGCCAGCAGCCCCGGTGAGGGCACTGAAGCTTTCTTT; CDR3 protein: CASSPGEGTEAFF; clone size: few; D gene: .; J gene: TRBJ1-1; V gene: TRBV5-4
CDR3 DNA: TGCGCCAGCAGCCAAGACCCGATTATGGCCTATATAACGGGGACTGAAGCTTTCTTT; CDR3 protein: CASSQDPIMAYITGTEAFF; clone size: .; D gene: .; J gene: TRBJ1-1; V gene: TRBV4-3